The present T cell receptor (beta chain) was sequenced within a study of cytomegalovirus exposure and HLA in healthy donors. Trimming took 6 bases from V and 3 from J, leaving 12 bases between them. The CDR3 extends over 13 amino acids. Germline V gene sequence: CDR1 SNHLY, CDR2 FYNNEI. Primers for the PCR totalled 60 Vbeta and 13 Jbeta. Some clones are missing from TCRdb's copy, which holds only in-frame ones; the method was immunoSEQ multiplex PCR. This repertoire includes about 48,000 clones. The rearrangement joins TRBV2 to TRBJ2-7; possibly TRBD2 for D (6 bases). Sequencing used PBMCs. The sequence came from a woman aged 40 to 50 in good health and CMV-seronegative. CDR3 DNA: TGTGCCAGCAGGCCGGGACTGGTCTACGAGCAGTACTTC. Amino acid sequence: CASRPGLVYEQYF.